The T cell receptor beta chain described here comes from a study of siplizumab effects on memory and regulatory T cells. The study's findings and limits: No more than a minor fraction of alloreactive clones could be traced back to unstimulated subsets. Major contributors to the alloresponse seemed to be naive T cells, which also appeared more diverse than memory cells. The average Treg-derived proportion among mappable alloreactive CD4+ clones was 65% to 80% with siplizumab versus about 28% in controls. With siplizumab, cumulative frequency of CD4+ memory-derived alloreactive sequences dropped significantly.

Using immunoSEQ multiplex PCR, the repertoire was profiled, and TCRdb retains in-frame clones only, with some absent. The data show over 85,000 clones, approximately 90% seen once. As regards this clone: The antigen remains unidentified.

CDR3 length: 11 amino acids. Germline lookup yields CDR1 MNHEY and CDR2 SVGAGI. The ends were cut back, 7 bases at V and 1 base at J, with 4 bases in the middle. The source material was CD4+ T cells sorted from blood. The sequence was collected from a human donor in good health. The chain combines TRBV6-5 with TRBJ1-1; no reliable D call. In nucleotides, the CDR3 is TGTGCCAGCATGGGGAACACTGAAGCTTTCTTT. Translation: CASMGNTEAFF.